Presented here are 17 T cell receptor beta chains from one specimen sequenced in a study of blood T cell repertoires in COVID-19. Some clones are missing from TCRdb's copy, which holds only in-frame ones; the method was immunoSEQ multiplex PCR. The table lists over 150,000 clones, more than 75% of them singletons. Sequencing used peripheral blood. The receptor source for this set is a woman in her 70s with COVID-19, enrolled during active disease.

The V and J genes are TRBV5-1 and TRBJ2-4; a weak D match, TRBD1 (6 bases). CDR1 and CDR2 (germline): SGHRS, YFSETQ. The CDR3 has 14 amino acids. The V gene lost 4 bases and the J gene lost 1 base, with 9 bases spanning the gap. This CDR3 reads CASSGDRAKNIQYF. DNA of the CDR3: TGCGCCAGCAGCGGTGACAGGGCCAAAAACATTCAGTACTTC.

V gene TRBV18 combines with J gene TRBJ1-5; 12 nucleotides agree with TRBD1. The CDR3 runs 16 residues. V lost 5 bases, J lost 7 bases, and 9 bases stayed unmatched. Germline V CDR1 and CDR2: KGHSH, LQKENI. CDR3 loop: CASSSGTGGASQPQHF. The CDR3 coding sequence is TGTGCCAGCTCATCCGGGACAGGGGGCGCATCCCAGCCCCAGCATTTT.

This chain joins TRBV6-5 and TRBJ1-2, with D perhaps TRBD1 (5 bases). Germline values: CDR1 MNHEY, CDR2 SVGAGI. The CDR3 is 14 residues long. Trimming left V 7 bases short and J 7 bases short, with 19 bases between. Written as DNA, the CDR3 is TGTGCCAGCATACGCGGGACCGACGTCCGTGGCTACACCTTC. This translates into CASIRGTDVRGYTF.

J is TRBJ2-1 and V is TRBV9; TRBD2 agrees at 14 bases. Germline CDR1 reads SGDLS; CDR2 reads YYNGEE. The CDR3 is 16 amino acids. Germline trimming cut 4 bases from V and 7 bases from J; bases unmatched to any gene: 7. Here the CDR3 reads CASSYGLAGGVNEQFF. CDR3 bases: TGTGCCAGCAGCTACGGACTAGCGGGAGGTGTAAATGAGCAGTTCTTC.

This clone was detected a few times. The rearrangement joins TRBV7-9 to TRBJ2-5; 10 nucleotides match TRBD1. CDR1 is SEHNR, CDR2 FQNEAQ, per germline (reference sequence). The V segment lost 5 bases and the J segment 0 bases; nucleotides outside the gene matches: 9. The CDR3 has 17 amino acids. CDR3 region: CASSGQGQGMYQETQYF. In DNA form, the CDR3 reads TGTGCCAGCAGCGGGCAGGGACAGGGGATGTACCAAGAGACCCAGTACTTC.

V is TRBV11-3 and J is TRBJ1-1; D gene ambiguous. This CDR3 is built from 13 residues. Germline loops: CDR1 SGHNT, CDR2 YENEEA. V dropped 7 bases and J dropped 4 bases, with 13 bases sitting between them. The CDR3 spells CASTHGVFTEAFF. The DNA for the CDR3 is TGTGCCAGCACCCACGGAGTGTTCACTGAAGCTTTCTTT.

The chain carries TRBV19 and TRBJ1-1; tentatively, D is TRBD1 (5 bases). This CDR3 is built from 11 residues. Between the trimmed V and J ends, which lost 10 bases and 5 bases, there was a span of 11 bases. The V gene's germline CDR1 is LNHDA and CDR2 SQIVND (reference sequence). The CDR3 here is CATARVTEAFF. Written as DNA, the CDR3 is TGTGCCACCGCCAGGGTAACTGAAGCTTTCTTT.

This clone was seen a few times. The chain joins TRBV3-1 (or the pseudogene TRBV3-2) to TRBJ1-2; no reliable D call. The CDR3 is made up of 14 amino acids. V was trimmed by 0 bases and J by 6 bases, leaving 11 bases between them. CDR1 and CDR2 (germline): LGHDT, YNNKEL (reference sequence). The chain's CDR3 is CASSQDVGDNGYTF. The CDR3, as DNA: TGTGCCAGCAGCCAAGATGTGGGCGATAATGGCTACACCTTC.

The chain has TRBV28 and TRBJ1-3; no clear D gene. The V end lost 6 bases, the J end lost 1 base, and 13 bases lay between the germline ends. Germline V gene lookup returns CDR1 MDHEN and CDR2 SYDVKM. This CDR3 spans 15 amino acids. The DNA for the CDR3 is TGTGCCAGCAGCCCTACGATGAGGTCTGGAAACACCATATATTTT. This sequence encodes CASSPTMRSGNTIYF.

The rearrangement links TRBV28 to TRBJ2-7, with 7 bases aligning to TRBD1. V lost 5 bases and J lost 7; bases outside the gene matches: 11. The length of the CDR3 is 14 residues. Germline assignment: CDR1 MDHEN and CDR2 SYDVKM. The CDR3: CASSRGGRVREQYF. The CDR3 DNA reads TGTGCCAGCAGTCGAGGGGGCAGGGTGCGGGAGCAGTACTTC.

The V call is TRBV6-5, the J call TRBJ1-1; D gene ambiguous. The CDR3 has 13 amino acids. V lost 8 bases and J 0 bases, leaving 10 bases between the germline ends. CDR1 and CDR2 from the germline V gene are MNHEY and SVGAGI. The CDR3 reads CASRRGLNTEAFF. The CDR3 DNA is TGTGCCAGCCGGCGAGGGTTGAACACTGAAGCTTTCTTT.

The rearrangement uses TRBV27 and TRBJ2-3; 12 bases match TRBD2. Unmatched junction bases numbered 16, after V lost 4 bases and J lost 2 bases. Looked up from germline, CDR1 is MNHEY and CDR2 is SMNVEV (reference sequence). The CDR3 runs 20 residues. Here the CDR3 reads CASSSMTSGSPDDFTDTQYF. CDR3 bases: TGTGCCAGCAGTTCGATGACTAGCGGGAGCCCCGACGATTTCACAGATACGCAGTATTTT.

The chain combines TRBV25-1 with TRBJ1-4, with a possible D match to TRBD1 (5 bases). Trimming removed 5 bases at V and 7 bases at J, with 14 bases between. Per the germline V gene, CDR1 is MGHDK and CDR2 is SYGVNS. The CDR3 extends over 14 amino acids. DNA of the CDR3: TGTGCCAGCAGTAGGCAGGGAAGGAGTGAAAAACTGTTTTTT. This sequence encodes CASSRQGRSEKLFF.

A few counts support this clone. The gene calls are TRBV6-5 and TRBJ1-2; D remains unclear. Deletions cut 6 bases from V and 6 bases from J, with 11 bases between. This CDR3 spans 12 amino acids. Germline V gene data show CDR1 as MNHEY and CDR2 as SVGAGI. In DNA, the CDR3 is TGTGCCAGCAGGATTCCGGGTCATGGCTACACCTTC. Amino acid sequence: CASRIPGHGYTF.

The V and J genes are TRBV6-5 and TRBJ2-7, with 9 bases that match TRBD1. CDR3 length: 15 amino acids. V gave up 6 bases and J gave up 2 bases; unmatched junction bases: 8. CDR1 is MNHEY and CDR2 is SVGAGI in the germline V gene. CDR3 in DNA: TGTGCCAGCAGGCGACCGGGACAGGGTGCCTACGAGCAGTACTTC. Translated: CASRRPGQGAYEQYF.

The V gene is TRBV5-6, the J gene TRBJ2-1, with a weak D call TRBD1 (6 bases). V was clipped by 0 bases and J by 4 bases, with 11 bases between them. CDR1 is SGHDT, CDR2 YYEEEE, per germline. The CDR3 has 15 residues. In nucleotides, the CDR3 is TGTGCCAGCAGCTTGGAAACAGGGTTATACAATGAGCAGTTCTTC. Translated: CASSLETGLYNEQFF.

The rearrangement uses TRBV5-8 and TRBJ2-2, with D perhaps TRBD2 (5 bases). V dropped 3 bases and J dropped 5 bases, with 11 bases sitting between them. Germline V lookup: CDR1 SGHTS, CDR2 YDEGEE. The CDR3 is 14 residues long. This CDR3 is CASSSGVTTGELFF. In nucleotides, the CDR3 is TGTGCCAGCAGCTCCGGGGTAACGACCGGGGAGCTGTTTTTT. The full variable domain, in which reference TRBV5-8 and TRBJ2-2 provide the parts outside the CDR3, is EAGVTQSPTHLIKTRGQQATLRCSPISGHTSVYWYQQALGLGLQFLLWYDEGEERNRGNFPPRFSGRQFPNYSSELNVNALELEDSALYLCASSSGVTTGELFFGEGSRLTVL.